These 21 T cell receptor beta chains originate from one sample sequenced in a study of blood T cell repertoires in COVID-19. Produced via immunoSEQ multiplex PCR; TCRdb's table is partial and in-frame only. Among roughly 260,000 clones, roughly 84% were seen once, and the ten largest hold approximately 4%. Source material: peripheral blood. The receptors derive from a woman aged 35 to 49 with active or convalescent COVID-19.

This rearrangement joins TRBV19 to TRBJ1-4; the D is unclear. This CDR3 contains 17 residues. V lost 3 bases and J lost 0, with 14 bases in between. The V gene's germline CDR1 is LNHDA and CDR2 SQIVND (reference sequence). The CDR3 nucleotides read TGTGCCAGTAGTATGAGGAGGGCCTCTCCAACTAATGAAAAACTGTTTTTT. Residues: CASSMRRASPTNEKLFF. Filled out from reference TRBV19 and TRBJ1-4, the complete variable domain reads DGGITQSPKYLFRKEGQNVTLSCEQNLNHDAMYWYRQDPGQGLRLIYYSQIVNDFQKGDIAEGYSVSREKKESFPLTVTSAQKNPTAFYLCASSMRRASPTNEKLFFGSGTQLSVL.

The V and J genes are TRBV4-2 and TRBJ1-2; tentative D call: TRBD1 (5 bases). This CDR3 spans 13 amino acids. V lost 1 base and J lost 5, with 8 bases in between. The V gene's germline CDR1 is LGHNA and CDR2 YNFKEQ. CDR3 sequence reads: CASSQARGYGYTF. CDR3 coding DNA: TGTGCCAGCAGCCAAGCCCGGGGGTATGGCTACACCTTC.

This clone was seen more than once but under ten times. The chain joins TRBV14 to TRBJ2-3; 7 nucleotides match TRBD2. Germline V lookup: CDR1 SGHDN, CDR2 FVKESK. The CDR3 loop spans 13 amino acids. Trimming cost V 4 bases and J 7 bases; bases outside gene matches: 5. In nucleotides, the CDR3 is TGTGCCAGCAGCCTAGCGGGTTGGAATACGCAGTATTTT. As protein: CASSLAGWNTQYF.

The genes are TRBV6-5 and TRBJ1-1; weak D call: TRBD1 (5 bases). In germline, CDR1 is MNHEY, CDR2 SVGAGI. V lost 4 bases to trimming and J lost 2 bases, with 14 bases between them. This CDR3 is built from 15 residues. The CDR3 sequence is CASSWLREGNTEAFF. The CDR3 DNA is TGTGCCAGCAGTTGGCTCAGGGAGGGAAACACTGAAGCTTTCTTT.

The V gene is TRBV19, the J gene TRBJ2-1; 7 bases map to TRBD1. Germline V lookup: CDR1 LNHDA, CDR2 SQIVND (reference sequence). The ends lost 1 base at V and 7 bases at J; junction bases unmatched: 4. The CDR3 has 14 residues. Here the CDR3 reads CASSIGQGVNEQFF. The DNA for the CDR3 is TGTGCCAGTAGTATAGGACAGGGTGTAAATGAGCAGTTCTTC.

The chain joins TRBV29-1 to TRBJ1-4, with a weak D call TRBD1 (5 bases). This CDR3 spans 12 amino acids. Germline V gives CDR1 SQVTM, CDR2 ANQGSEA. The ends were cut back, 8 bases at V and 7 bases at J, with 14 bases in the middle. CDR3 in amino acids: CSFGTGSEKLFF. CDR3 DNA sequence: TGCAGCTTCGGGACTGGTAGTGAAAAACTGTTTTTT.

This chain joins TRBV6-5 and TRBJ2-4; 8 bases are shared with TRBD2. V lost 0 bases and J lost 9; bases outside the gene matches: 10. Germline V gives CDR1 MNHEY, CDR2 SVGAGI. The CDR3 covers 16 residues. The CDR3 DNA sequence: TGTGCCAGCAGTTACTCCAGCGCGGGGGGTGTGAGCATTCAGTACTTC. Protein sequence: CASSYSSAGGVSIQYF.

The rearrangement links TRBV6-6 to TRBJ2-5; 11 nucleotides line up with TRBD1. This CDR3 region has 15 residues. Trimming removed 5 bases from V and 2 bases from J; junction bases left unmatched: 4. Germline-derived CDR1 and CDR2 are MNHNY and SVGAGI (reference sequence). DNA for the CDR3: TGTGCCAGCAGTGGCCGGGACAGGGGGCAAGAGACCCAGTACTTC. Residues: CASSGRDRGQETQYF.

This clone was detected a few times. This sequence joins TRBV6-1 and TRBJ1-5, with a tentative D call TRBD1 (6 bases). The germline V gene encodes CDR1 MNHNS and CDR2 SASEGT. The CDR3 totals 16 residues. V lost 0 bases and J lost 7, with 16 bases in between. As DNA, the CDR3 is TGTGCCAGCAGTGAAGCGAGTAAACAGGGTTTGCAGCCCCAGCATTTT. This encodes CASSEASKQGLQPQHF.

This chain's CDR3 is CASSVLAGGLHTQYF. In nucleotides, the CDR3 is TGTGCCAGCAGCGTACTAGCGGGGGGGCTCCATACGCAGTATTTT. V usage is TRBV7-3 and J usage is TRBJ2-3; 13 bases agree with TRBD2. The junction had 6 bases not matched to a gene; V was cut back by 5 bases and J by 7 bases. Germline CDR1 and CDR2: SGHTA and FQGTGA. The CDR3 spans 15 residues.

This chain joins TRBV4-1 and TRBJ1-2; tentatively, D is TRBD1 (5 bases). The length of the CDR3 is 16 residues. Germline CDR1 reads MGHRA; CDR2 reads YSYEKL. V shed 0 bases and J shed 6 bases, with 17 bases lying between them. The CDR3 nucleotides are TGCGCCAGCAGCCAAGAAGGGGAAAGGCAGAACCATGGCTACACCTTC. Amino acid sequence: CASSQEGERQNHGYTF.

The chain is built from TRBV6-5 and TRBJ1-2; a weak D match, TRBD1 (5 bases). Germline CDR1 and CDR2: MNHEY and SVGAGI. Trimming left V 6 bases short and J 4 bases short, with 15 bases between. This CDR3 contains 14 residues. The CDR3 protein is CASRPPQGTYGYTF. For the CDR3, the DNA is TGTGCCAGCAGACCTCCCCAGGGAACCTATGGCTACACCTTC.

V usage is TRBV7-3 and J usage is TRBJ2-4, with a tentative D call TRBD1 (6 bases). This CDR3 comprises 14 residues. Germline V lookup: CDR1 SGHTA, CDR2 FQGTGA. V lost 1 base and J 4 bases, leaving 8 bases between the germline ends. The CDR3 nucleotides are TGTGCCAGCAGCTTAAAGGACAGTAAAAACATTCAGTACTTC. Translated, it gives CASSLKDSKNIQYF.

V is TRBV5-6 and J is TRBJ1-1; D unresolved. Germline V CDR1 and CDR2: SGHDT, YYEEEE. The CDR3 is 14 amino acids. Trimming removed 4 bases at V and 4 bases at J, with 14 bases between. The CDR3, as DNA: TGTGCCAGCAGCAGAGACTTGTTAGGCACTGAAGCTTTCTTT. Encoded protein: CASSRDLLGTEAFF.

V usage is TRBV24-1 and J usage is TRBJ2-2, with 7 bases aligning to TRBD2. From germline, CDR1 is KGHDR and CDR2 SFDVKD. Losses at the gene ends were 7 bases for V and 3 bases for J; bases not matched to a gene: 4. The CDR3 contains 14 residues. CDR3 DNA: TGTGCCACCAGCCGCCGGGGGGACACCGGGGAGCTGTTTTTT. Protein: CATSRRGDTGELFF.

The chain employs TRBV6-5 and TRBJ2-5, with 8 bases matching TRBD2. CDR1 and CDR2 (germline): MNHEY, SVGAGI. This CDR3 is 14 amino acids long. Trimming took 8 bases from V and 10 from J; bases not matched to a gene: 15. The CDR3 loop is CASYPSGLPGDQYF. The CDR3 region has the DNA TGTGCCAGCTATCCTAGCGGGCTTCCAGGGGACCAGTACTTC.

The chain combines TRBV19 with TRBJ1-3; D gene unclear. Germline V lookup: CDR1 LNHDA, CDR2 SQIVND (reference sequence). CDR3 length: 12 residues. Deletions cut 11 bases from V and 7 bases from J, with 15 bases between. DNA for the CDR3: TGTGCCTGCCGGCCGGCGGGGAACACCATATATTTT. Translation: CACRPAGNTIYF.

This clone was observed a single time. The chain carries TRBV24-1 and TRBJ2-1; 10 bases fit TRBD2. CDR1 is KGHDR and CDR2 is SFDVKD in the germline V gene. The CDR3 is made up of 13 amino acids. The V segment lost 9 bases and the J segment 8 bases; nucleotides outside the gene matches: 6. For the CDR3, the DNA is TGTGCCACCGGAGCGGGGGGGTTGGATGAGCAGTTCTTC. Protein sequence: CATGAGGLDEQFF.

The chain uses TRBV7-9 and TRBJ1-3; weak D call: TRBD1 (6 bases). CDR1 and CDR2 (germline): SEHNR, FQNEAQ (reference sequence). V lost 6 bases to trimming and J lost 1 base, with 16 bases between them. This CDR3 is 16 amino acids long. CDR3 coding DNA: TGTGCCAGCAGTTGGGTTGCAGGGGCATCTGGAAACACCATATATTTT. Translating it yields CASSWVAGASGNTIYF.

The chain is built from TRBV29-1 and TRBJ1-1, with 7 nucleotides matching TRBD1. Germline lookup yields CDR1 SQVTM and CDR2 ANQGSEA. J gave up 1 base and V 7 bases, and 6 bases lay outside the gene matches. The CDR3 contains 13 residues. CDR3 sequence reads: CSARQGSNTEAFF. For the CDR3, the DNA is TGCAGCGCCCGACAGGGTTCGAACACTGAAGCTTTCTTT.

The chain couples TRBV6-5 to TRBJ2-1; D perhaps matches TRBD2 (5 bases). V was pared by 4 bases and J by 2 bases, with 9 bases between. The CDR3 extends over 14 amino acids. Per the germline V gene, CDR1 is MNHEY and CDR2 is SVGAGI. The CDR3 loop is CASSLLGAYNEQFF. The CDR3 coding sequence is TGTGCCAGCAGTTTACTGGGAGCCTACAATGAGCAGTTCTTC.